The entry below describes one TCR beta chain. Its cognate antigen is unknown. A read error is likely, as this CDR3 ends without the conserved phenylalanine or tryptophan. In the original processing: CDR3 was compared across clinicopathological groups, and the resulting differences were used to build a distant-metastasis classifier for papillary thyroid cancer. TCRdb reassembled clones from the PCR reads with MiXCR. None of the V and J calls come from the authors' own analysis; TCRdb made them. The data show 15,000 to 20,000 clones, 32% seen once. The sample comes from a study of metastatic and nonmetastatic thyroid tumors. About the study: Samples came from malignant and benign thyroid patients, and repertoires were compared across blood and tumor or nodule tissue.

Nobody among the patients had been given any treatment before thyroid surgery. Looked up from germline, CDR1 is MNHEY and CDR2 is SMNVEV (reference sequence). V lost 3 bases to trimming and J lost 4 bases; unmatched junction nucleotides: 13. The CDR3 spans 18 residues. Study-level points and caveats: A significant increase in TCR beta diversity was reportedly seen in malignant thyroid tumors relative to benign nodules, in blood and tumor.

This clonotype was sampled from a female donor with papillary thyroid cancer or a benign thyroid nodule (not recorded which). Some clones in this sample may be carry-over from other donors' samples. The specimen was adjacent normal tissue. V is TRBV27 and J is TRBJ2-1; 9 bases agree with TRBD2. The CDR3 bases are TGTGCCAGCAGTTTGGGGACAGTTTTTAGCGGGAGTTACAATGAGCAGTTCCTC. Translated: CASSLGTVFSGSYNEQFL.